The 15 T cell receptor beta chains listed next were all sequenced from one sample in a study of early T cells in non-severe SARS-CoV-2 infection. TCRdb recomputed calls from the 5' RACE reads with MiXCR, one row per CDR3 protein. This sample has tens of thousands of distinct CDR3 sequences, with over 9% found just once. Here the sequenced sample was whole blood, taken at baseline. Receptor source: an adult who was a healthcare worker with PCR-confirmed SARS-CoV-2 infection or an uninfected control (not recorded which).

This clonotype was detected a few times. The V call is TRBV20-1, the J call TRBJ2-3; TRBD2 agrees at 7 bases. V was clipped by 3 bases and J by 2 bases; unmatched bases: 8. CDR1 is DFQATT, CDR2 SNEGSKA, per germline (reference sequence). The CDR3 is 15 residues long. CDR3 in DNA: TGCAGTGCTAGTACCCGGACTAGAAACACAGATACGCAGTATTTT. Its translation is CSASTRTRNTDTQYF.

This clonotype was seen at least ten times. The chain has TRBV5-1 and TRBJ2-5; D uncertain. Germline lookup yields CDR1 SGHRS and CDR2 YFSETQ. CDR3 length: 14 amino acids. Trimming cost V 1 base and J 3 bases, with 10 bases left between them. The CDR3 protein is CASSLPGNKETQYF. As DNA, the CDR3 is TGCGCCAGCAGCTTGCCGGGCAATAAAGAGACCCAGTACTTC. Full variable domain (missing parts from reference TRBV5-1 and TRBJ2-5): KAGVTQTPRYLIKTRGQQVTLSCSPISGHRSVSWYQQTPGQGLQFLFEYFSETQRNKGNFPGRFSGRQFSNSRSEMNVSTLELGDSALYLCASSLPGNKETQYFGPGTRLLVL.

Turning to this clonotype: A read error is possible here, since a much larger clone lies one base away. No conserved phenylalanine or tryptophan ends this CDR3, so it is likely a read error. The rearrangement links TRBV5-6 to TRBJ2-5, with D uncertain. CDR1 is SGHDT, CDR2 YYEEEE, per germline. V was trimmed by 4 bases and J by 5 bases, leaving 12 bases between them. The CDR3 is 13 residues long. The DNA for the CDR3 is TGTGCCAGCAGCCCCATGTCCGGGGAGACCCAGTACCTC. It translates to CASSPMSGETQYL.

This clonotype showed up just a few times. This chain links TRBV30 with TRBJ1-2; a weak D match, TRBD1 (6 bases). Germline V gene lookup returns CDR1 GTSNPN and CDR2 SVGIG (reference sequence). This CDR3 is built from 12 residues. V was trimmed by 1 base and J by 8 bases, leaving 11 bases between them. The CDR3 sequence is CAWSAGTNGYTF. As DNA, the CDR3 is TGTGCCTGGAGTGCCGGGACAAACGGCTACACCTTC.

V usage is TRBV13 and J usage is TRBJ2-2, with 11 bases lining up with TRBD2. Germline V gene lookup returns CDR1 PRHDT and CDR2 FYEKMQ (reference sequence). The CDR3 spans 17 residues. J lost 4 bases, V lost 6 bases, and 10 bases had no gene match. The DNA for the CDR3 is TGTGCCAGCAGACCCTCAACTAGCGGGGGATTCACCGGGGAGCTGTTTTTT. Its translation: CASRPSTSGGFTGELFF.

The chain carries TRBV13 and TRBJ2-1, with 10 bases lining up with TRBD2. There are 16 residues in the CDR3. Germline V gene data show CDR1 as PRHDT and CDR2 as FYEKMQ (reference sequence). The V segment lost 2 bases and the J segment 2 bases; nucleotides outside the gene matches: 3. Here the CDR3 reads CASSLPTSGAYNEQFF. CDR3 sequence (DNA): TGTGCCAGCAGCTTACCAACTAGCGGGGCCTACAATGAGCAGTTCTTC.

This clonotype came up many times. The gene calls are TRBV7-3 and TRBJ1-6; tentative D call: TRBD1 (6 bases). CDR1 SGHTA and CDR2 FQGTGA come from the germline V gene. With 3 bases removed from V and 8 bases from J, the gap between germline ends came to 17 bases. The CDR3 runs 16 residues. The CDR3 protein is CASSLKGRGGHSPLHF. The CDR3 DNA reads TGTGCCAGCAGCTTGAAGGGCAGGGGAGGCCATTCACCCCTCCACTTT. The complete variable domain, with remaining parts taken from reference TRBV7-3 and TRBJ1-6, reads GAGVSQTPSNKVTEKGKYVELRCDPISGHTALYWYRQSLGQGPEFLIYFQGTGAADDSGLPNDRFFAVRPEGSVSTLKIQRTERGDSAVYLCASSLKGRGGHSPLHFGNGTRLTVT.

This clonotype was seen a few times. The chain is built from TRBV5-1 and TRBJ2-5; 9 nucleotides match TRBD2. Germline loops: CDR1 SGHRS, CDR2 YFSETQ. Trimming took 4 bases from V and 5 from J; bases not matched to a gene: 15. This CDR3 spans 17 amino acids. DNA of the CDR3: TGCGCCAGCAGCACCGGCCCCGTTAGCGGGGGAACGGAGACCCAGTACTTC. Translating gives CASSTGPVSGGTETQYF.

The rearrangement joins TRBV10-3 to TRBJ1-2, with TRBD1 as a possible D gene (5 bases). The CDR3 contains 11 residues. V was pared by 7 bases and J by 6 bases, with 9 bases between. Germline loops: CDR1 ENHRY, CDR2 SYGVKD. The CDR3 coding sequence is TGTGCCATCACTGGGGGTGATGGCTACACCTTC. Translation gives CAITGGDGYTF.

The V call is TRBV20-1, the J call TRBJ1-5; D possibly corresponds to TRBD1 (5 bases). CDR3 size: 16 residues. V was shortened by 3 bases and J by 3 bases, with 18 bases between the two germline ends. Per germline, CDR1 DFQATT and CDR2 SNEGSKA (reference sequence). DNA for the CDR3: TGCAGTGCTAGTGATCTGGGGCAGGGACTCAATCAGCCCCAGCATTTT. Residues: CSASDLGQGLNQPQHF.

The genes are TRBV24-1 and TRBJ1-2; D remains ambiguous. Trimming cost V 3 bases and J 6 bases, with 7 bases left between them. This CDR3 is built from 12 residues. Germline V gene sequence: CDR1 KGHDR, CDR2 SFDVKD. The CDR3 sequence: CATSDEKNGYTF. The CDR3 DNA sequence: TGTGCCACCAGTGATGAGAAGAATGGCTACACCTTC.

There are many counts of this clonotype. The V call is TRBV20-1, the J call TRBJ1-6, with unresolved D. Germline loops: CDR1 DFQATT, CDR2 SNEGSKA (reference sequence). The CDR3 consists of 13 residues. V was trimmed by 2 bases and J by 7 bases, leaving 9 bases between them. The CDR3 sequence is CSARRSENSPLHF. The CDR3 coding sequence is TGCAGTGCTAGAAGGTCGGAGAATTCACCCCTCCACTTT.

The V and J genes are TRBV29-1 and TRBJ2-7; D is perhaps TRBD2 (6 bases). CDR1 is SQVTM and CDR2 is ANQGSEA in the germline V gene. V lost 4 bases and J lost 6, with 10 bases in between. The CDR3 consists of 11 residues. The CDR3 region is CSVGEAGEQYF. CDR3 coding DNA: TGCAGCGTTGGCGAAGCGGGCGAGCAGTACTTC.

This clonotype was observed a handful of times. V gene TRBV7-6 combines with J gene TRBJ2-5, with a weak D call TRBD1 (5 bases). The germline V and J ends were trimmed by 2 bases and 5 bases, with 12 bases remaining between them. The CDR3 totals 14 residues. The germline V gene encodes CDR1 SGHVS and CDR2 FNYEAQ. CDR3 DNA sequence: TGTGCCAGCAGCTTAAGTACCAGGGTCGAGACCCAGTACTTC. It codes for CASSLSTRVETQYF.

CDR3 loop: CSARDRRNTGELFF. CDR3 nucleotides: TGCAGTGCTAGAGATAGAAGGAACACCGGGGAGCTGTTTTTT. The chain links TRBV20-1 to TRBJ2-2; no reliable D call. The CDR3 is 14 amino acids. V gave up 0 bases and J gave up 1 base, with 6 bases separating them. Germline values: CDR1 DFQATT, CDR2 SNEGSKA (reference sequence).